This TCR beta chain was recorded in a study of blood T cell repertoires in COVID-19. The assay was immunoSEQ multiplex PCR, and TCRdb's table has in-frame clones only and misses some. The sample carries 390,000 or so clones, roughly 85% recorded once. CDR3 length: 12 amino acids. Deletions cut 5 bases from V and 3 bases from J, with 6 bases between. Germline assignment: CDR1 LGHNT and CDR2 FRNRAP. The rearrangement uses TRBV12-5 and TRBJ2-3, with D perhaps TRBD2 (5 bases). The sequence came from a woman younger than 45 with active or convalescent COVID-19. Sequences were obtained from peripheral blood. The CDR3 region has the DNA TGTGCTAGTGGTCGCGGGACAGATACGCAGTATTTT. Translated, it gives CASGRGTDTQYF.